Listed here is a single T cell receptor (beta chain). Its antigen is unidentified. CDR1 and CDR2 from the germline V gene are LNHDA and SQIVND (reference sequence). The CDR3 covers 14 residues. V gave up 4 bases and J gave up 3 bases; unmatched junction bases: 3. The sample belongs to a study of beta chain features in type 1 diabetes. Study observations and caveats: The study found moderately but significantly shorter TCRB CDR3s in all four CD4+ subsets of Type 1 diabetes patients.

As every portion of the isolated RNA was reverse transcribed, the sequencing read expressed TCRB transcripts. Clones were sequenced by immunoSEQ multiplex PCR, and TCRdb holds only the in-frame ones, with some missing. This table holds roughly 250,000 clones, about 20% found once. The chain employs TRBV19 and TRBJ1-5; 7 nucleotides agree with TRBD1. The source is a middle-aged woman with type 1 diabetes. Sequenced material: naive CD4+ T cells from blood. The CDR3 spells CASSTGTVNQPQHF. In nucleotides, the CDR3 is TGTGCCAGTAGTACCGGGACAGTCAATCAGCCCCAGCATTTT.